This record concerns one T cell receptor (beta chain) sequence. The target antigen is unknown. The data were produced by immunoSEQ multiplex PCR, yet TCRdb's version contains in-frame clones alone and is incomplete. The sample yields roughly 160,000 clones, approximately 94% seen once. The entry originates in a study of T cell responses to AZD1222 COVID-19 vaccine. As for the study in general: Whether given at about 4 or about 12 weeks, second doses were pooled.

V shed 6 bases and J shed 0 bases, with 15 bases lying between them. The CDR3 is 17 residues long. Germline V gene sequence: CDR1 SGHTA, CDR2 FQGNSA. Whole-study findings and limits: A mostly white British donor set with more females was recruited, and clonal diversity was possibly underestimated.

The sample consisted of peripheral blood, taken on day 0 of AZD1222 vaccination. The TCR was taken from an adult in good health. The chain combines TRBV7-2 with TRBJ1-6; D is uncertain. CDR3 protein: CASSLNWVSSYNSPLHF. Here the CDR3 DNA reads TGTGCCAGCAGTCTCAACTGGGTCAGCTCCTATAATTCACCCCTCCACTTT.